The 7 T cell receptor beta chains below come from one sample, sequenced in a study of T cell repertoires in cytomegalovirus infection. TCRdb used MiXCR to reprocess the reads, holding one entry per CDR3 protein. This table holds fewer than 650,000 distinct CDR3 sequences, about 39% found once. Their antigens are not known. The sample in question was cultured PBMCs, obtained from culture after CMV antigen stimulation. The receptors stem from a human donor in good health (CMV status not recorded). Some clones in this sample may be carry-over from other donors' samples.

The sample holds a few counts of this clonotype. The rearrangement joins TRBV7-9 to TRBJ2-1; the D is unclear. The CDR3 loop spans 12 amino acids. The V end was cut by 5 bases, the J end by 5 bases, with 7 bases between. Germline lookup yields CDR1 SEHNR and CDR2 FQNEAQ (reference sequence). The chain's CDR3 is CASSRINNEQFF. CDR3 nucleotide sequence: TGTGCCAGCAGCCGGATCAACAATGAGCAGTTCTTC. The full variable domain, completed using reference TRBV7-9 and TRBJ2-1, is DTGVSQNPRHKITKRGQNVTFRCDPISEHNRLYWYRQTLGQGPEFLTYFQNEAQLEKSRLLSDRFSAERPKGSFSTLEIQRTEQGDSAMYLCASSRINNEQFFGPGTRLTVL.

The chain has TRBV7-9 and TRBJ2-1; 11 positions agree with TRBD2. CDR1 and CDR2 from the germline V gene are SEHNR and FQNEAQ (reference sequence). J gave up 7 bases and V 4 bases, and 9 bases lay outside the gene matches. This CDR3 has 16 amino acids. The chain's CDR3 is CASSSGLAVVNNEQFF. CDR3 nucleotides: TGTGCCAGCAGCTCGGGACTAGCGGTTGTCAATAATGAGCAGTTCTTC.

The DNA for the CDR3 is TGTGCCAACCGCCAACAGGGGAGAGGAAACACCATATATTTT. Protein: CANRQQGRGNTIYF. The chain recombines TRBV12-3 or TRBV12-4 with TRBJ1-3; TRBD1 aligns across 7 bases. CDR3 length: 14 amino acids. J was trimmed by 4 bases and V by 10 bases; bases with no gene match: 10.

The gene calls are TRBV29-1 and TRBJ2-1; weak D call: TRBD2 (7 bases). The V gene's germline CDR1 is SQVTM and CDR2 ANQGSEA. The CDR3 is made up of 14 amino acids. Trimming pared 7 bases from V and 7 bases from J, leaving 20 bases between. Here the CDR3 reads CSATGGPTRNEQFF. The CDR3 DNA reads TGCAGCGCAACGGGGGGCCCAACCAGGAATGAGCAGTTCTTC.

Written as DNA, the CDR3 is TGTGCCAGCAGCCCAGACAGTCATCAGCCCCAGCATTTT. As protein: CASSPDSHQPQHF. This chain connects TRBV4-2 to TRBJ1-5; tentatively, D is TRBD1 (5 bases). The CDR3 runs 13 residues. Trimming cost V 4 bases and J 5 bases, with 9 bases left between them. CDR1 is LGHNA, CDR2 YNFKEQ, per germline.

The chain is built from TRBV7-6 and TRBJ2-5, with unresolved D. V was cut by 5 bases and J by 3 bases, with 4 bases left in between. CDR3 length: 11 amino acids. Germline loops: CDR1 SGHVS, CDR2 FNYEAQ. CDR3: CASSTKETQYF. CDR3 DNA sequence: TGTGCCAGCAGCACCAAAGAGACCCAGTACTTC. Full variable domain (missing parts from reference TRBV7-6 and TRBJ2-5): GAGVSQSPRYKVTKRGQDVALRCDPISGHVSLYWYRQALGQGPEFLTYFNYEAQQDKSGLPNDRFSAERPEGSISTLTIQRTEQRDSAMYRCASSTKETQYFGPGTRLLVL.

V gene TRBV5-4 combines with J gene TRBJ2-3; 11 nucleotides match TRBD2. There are 16 residues in the CDR3. CDR1 and CDR2 (germline): SGHNT, YYREEE (reference sequence). Germline trimming cut 4 bases from V and 6 bases from J; bases unmatched to any gene: 10. The CDR3 loop reads CASSPSTSGAGDTQYF. The CDR3 DNA sequence: TGTGCCAGCAGCCCCTCGACTAGCGGGGCTGGGGATACGCAGTATTTT.